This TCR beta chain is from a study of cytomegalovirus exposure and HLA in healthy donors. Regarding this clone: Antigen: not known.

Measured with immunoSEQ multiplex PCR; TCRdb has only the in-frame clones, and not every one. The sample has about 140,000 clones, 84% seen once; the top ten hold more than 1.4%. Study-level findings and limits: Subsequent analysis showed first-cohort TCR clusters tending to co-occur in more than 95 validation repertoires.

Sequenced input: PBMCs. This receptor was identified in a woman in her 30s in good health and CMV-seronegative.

The CDR3 loop reads CASSAQGHYNEQFF. For the CDR3, the DNA is TGTGCCAGCAGCGCTCAGGGCCATTACAATGAGCAGTTCTTC. V usage is TRBV9 and J usage is TRBJ2-1, with a weak D call TRBD1 (5 bases). Trimming took 3 bases from V and 4 from J, leaving 11 bases between them. Germline values: CDR1 SGDLS, CDR2 YYNGEE. The CDR3 consists of 14 residues.